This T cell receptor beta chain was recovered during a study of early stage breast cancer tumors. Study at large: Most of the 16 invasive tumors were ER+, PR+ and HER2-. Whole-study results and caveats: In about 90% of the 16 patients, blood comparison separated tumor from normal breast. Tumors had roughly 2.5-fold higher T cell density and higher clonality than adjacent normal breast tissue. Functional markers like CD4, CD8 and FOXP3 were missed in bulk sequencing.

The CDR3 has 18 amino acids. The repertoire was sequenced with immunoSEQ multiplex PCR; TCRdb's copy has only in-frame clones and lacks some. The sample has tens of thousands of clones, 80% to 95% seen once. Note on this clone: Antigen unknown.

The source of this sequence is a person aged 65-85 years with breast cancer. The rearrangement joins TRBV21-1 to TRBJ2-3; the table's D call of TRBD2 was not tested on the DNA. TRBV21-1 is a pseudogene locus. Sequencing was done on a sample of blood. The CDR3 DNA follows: TGTGCCAGCACCCCGGACAGGGTCCTAGCGGGGGCCACAGATACGCAGTATTTT. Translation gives CASTPDRVLAGATDTQYF.